This passage covers 18 T cell receptor beta chains from one sample sequenced in a study of regulatory T cells in long-lasting Graves disease. Time point given: persistent/refractory GD, antithyroid drugs over 5 years with positive TRAb. Making the TCR library involved RNA that had been extracted from PBMCs. To make TCR beta libraries, researchers used iRepertoire HTBI primers and Arm-PCR of CDR3 regions. TCRdb re-called the multiplex PCR reads through MiXCR, storing one row per CDR3 protein. In the table there are roughly 490,000 distinct CDR3 sequences, 20% to 25% of which are singletons. The material was peripheral blood mononuclear cells (PBMCs), obtained when the disease was refractory, from a patient treated with antithyroid drugs. Receptors originate from a female donor with Graves disease.

This clonotype was detected a few times. V and J are TRBV28 and TRBJ2-3; TRBD1 matches 7 bases. This CDR3 comprises 15 residues. With 2 bases clipped from V and 3 bases from J, the junction kept 5 bases outside the gene matches. CDR1 MDHEN and CDR2 SYDVKM come from the germline V gene. This CDR3 is CASSLEGTVTDTQYF. The CDR3 coding sequence is TGTGCCAGCAGTTTAGAGGGGACAGTAACAGATACGCAGTATTTT.

This clonotype was seen many times. The V gene is TRBV7-9, the J gene TRBJ1-1, with TRBD1 matching over 7 bases. CDR1 is SEHNR and CDR2 is FQNEAQ in the germline V gene (reference sequence). With 5 bases clipped from V and 1 base from J, the junction kept 4 bases outside the gene matches. The CDR3 loop spans 14 amino acids. Written as DNA, the CDR3 is TGTGCCAGCAGCGCCGGACAGGAGAACACTGAAGCTTTCTTT. Translation: CASSAGQENTEAFF.

The chain has TRBV6-9 and TRBJ1-5; D is perhaps TRBD1 (6 bases). CDR1 and CDR2 (germline): MNHGY, SVAAGI. CDR3 length equals 16 residues. The V gene lost 3 bases and the J gene lost 2 bases, with 14 bases spanning the gap. The CDR3 reads CASSYFGGVGNQPQHF. CDR3 in DNA: TGTGCCAGCAGTTACTTCGGGGGCGTCGGCAATCAGCCCCAGCATTTT.

This clonotype has more than one count but fewer than ten. This chain links TRBV7-9 with TRBJ1-2; tentatively, D is TRBD1 (5 bases). CDR1 is SEHNR and CDR2 is FQNEAQ in the germline V gene (reference sequence). Trimming pared 4 bases from V and 5 bases from J, leaving 17 bases between. This CDR3 has 15 residues. The DNA for the CDR3 is TGTGCCAGCAGCTCCCTGAAGAGGGGAGAGTATGGCTACACCTTC. This encodes CASSSLKRGEYGYTF. Looking up the rest from reference TRBV7-9 and TRBJ1-2 gives the full variable domain: DTGVSQNPRHKITKRGQNVTFRCDPISEHNRLYWYRQTLGQGPEFLTYFQNEAQLEKSRLLSDRFSAERPKGSFSTLEIQRTEQGDSAMYLCASSSLKRGEYGYTFGSGTRLTVV.

This clonotype was seen at least ten times. The CDR3 sequence is CASAPGGGPQHF. Written as DNA, the CDR3 is TGTGCCAGCGCACCGGGAGGGGGTCCCCAGCATTTT. This rearrangement joins TRBV2 to TRBJ1-5; weak D call: TRBD1 (6 bases). Germline V CDR1 and CDR2: SNHLY, FYNNEI. V gave up 8 bases and J gave up 10 bases, with 15 bases separating them. CDR3 length equals 12 residues.

This clonotype was detected ten times or more. The chain employs TRBV5-1 and TRBJ2-2; D gene ambiguous. This CDR3 is 11 amino acids long. Germline CDR1 reads SGHRS; CDR2 reads YFSETQ. Trimming pared 4 bases from V and 7 bases from J, leaving 5 bases between. This CDR3 is CASSNYGELFF. CDR3 nucleotides: TGCGCCAGCAGCAACTACGGGGAGCTGTTTTTT.

This clonotype was seen repeatedly, ten times or more. The chain carries TRBV29-1 and TRBJ1-1; the D is unclear. The CDR3 loop spans 11 amino acids. Trimming removed 3 bases at V and 3 bases at J, with 5 bases between. The germline V gene has CDR1 SQVTM and CDR2 ANQGSEA. The CDR3 DNA reads as TGCAGCGTTGAGTGGGACACTGAAGCTTTCTTT. The encoded protein is CSVEWDTEAFF.

The table lists this clonotype with many counts. The chain joins TRBV5-1 to TRBJ1-1; D not certain. Germline V lookup: CDR1 SGHRS, CDR2 YFSETQ. V lost 4 bases and J 5 bases, leaving 6 bases between the germline ends. The CDR3 has 11 residues. This CDR3 reads CASSAETEAFF. CDR3 sequence (DNA): TGCGCCAGCAGCGCCGAGACTGAAGCTTTCTTT.

This clonotype was seen more than once but under ten times. The chain employs TRBV7-2 and TRBJ1-1; D is ambiguous. The germline gives CDR1 SGHTA, CDR2 FQGNSA. Between the trimmed V and J ends, which lost 2 bases and 1 base, there was a span of 8 bases. The CDR3 extends over 14 amino acids. The chain's CDR3 is CASSLQAANTEAFF. The CDR3 DNA reads as TGTGCCAGCAGCTTACAAGCAGCGAACACTGAAGCTTTCTTT.

The chain has TRBV28 and TRBJ2-5; weak D call: TRBD2 (5 bases). The J call may not be correct, given that the DNA end is closer to TRBJ2-1. This CDR3 is built from 16 residues. Germline V CDR1 and CDR2: MDHEN, SYDVKM. The CDR3 protein is CASSLGSDEPYNEQFF. CDR3 nucleotides: TGTGCCAGCAGTTTGGGTAGCGACGAACCCTACAATGAGCAGTTCTTC.

This clonotype was seen at least ten times. An end of the junction does not agree with germline; a read error may underlie this. The CDR3 here is CATSGEIGTNEKLFF. The DNA for the CDR3 is TGTGCCACCAGCGGAGAAATAGGCACTAATGAAAAACTGTTTTTT. The chain combines TRBV15 with TRBJ1-4; D gene ambiguous. The CDR3 extends over 15 amino acids. The V gene's germline CDR1 is LNHNV and CDR2 YYDKDF (reference sequence).

This clonotype was found many times. The rearrangement uses TRBV11-3 and TRBJ2-7; no clear D. CDR3 length equals 12 residues. Looked up from germline, CDR1 is SGHNT and CDR2 is YENEEA. V lost 1 base, J lost 5 bases, and 6 bases lay in between. The CDR3 spells CASSLVPDEQYF. The CDR3 region has the DNA TGTGCCAGCAGCTTAGTACCAGACGAGCAGTACTTC. Full variable domain (remainder filled in from reference TRBV11-3 and TRBJ2-7): EAGVVQSPRYKIIEKKQPVAFWCNPISGHNTLYWYLQNLGQGPELLIRYENEEAVDDSQLPKDRFSAERLKGVDSTLKIQPAELGDSAVYLCASSLVPDEQYFGPGTRLTVT.

This clonotype was observed many times. The CDR3 nucleotides read TGTGCCAGCACTGCGCACAACTCCTACGAGCAGTACTTC. Protein product: CASTAHNSYEQYF. The genes are TRBV28 and TRBJ2-7; no firm D call. Germline lookup yields CDR1 MDHEN and CDR2 SYDVKM. With 7 bases removed from V and 0 bases from J, the gap between germline ends came to 10 bases. The CDR3 runs to 13 residues.

The V gene is TRBV10-3, the J gene TRBJ2-2; 8 bases agree with TRBD2. The CDR3 runs to 16 residues. The germline V gene has CDR1 ENHRY and CDR2 SYGVKD. Unmatched junction bases numbered 6, after V lost 6 bases and J lost 0 bases. CDR3 coding DNA: TGTGCCATCAGCCTAGCGGGTACACCGAACACCGGGGAGCTGTTTTTT. Its protein is CAISLAGTPNTGELFF.

The chain uses TRBV4-2 and TRBJ1-1, with a tentative D call TRBD1 (5 bases). Germline V gene sequence: CDR1 LGHNA, CDR2 YNFKEQ. This CDR3 is built from 14 residues. V dropped 1 base and J dropped 8 bases, with 14 bases sitting between them. CDR3 bases: TGTGCCAGCAGCCAAGGGTTCACAACAGGCGAAGCTTTCTTT. Translated: CASSQGFTTGEAFF.

This clonotype was detected many times. This chain connects TRBV7-9 to TRBJ2-5, with D maybe TRBD2 (5 bases). The V end was cut by 1 base, the J end by 5 bases, with 11 bases between. CDR1 is SEHNR and CDR2 is FQNEAQ in the germline V gene (reference sequence). The CDR3 sequence is 14 residues long. Here the CDR3 DNA reads TGTGCCAGCAGCTTAGTCGGCAGAGGGGAGACCCAGTACTTC. This codes for CASSLVGRGETQYF. Full variable domain (rest looked up from reference TRBV7-9 and TRBJ2-5): DTGVSQNPRHKITKRGQNVTFRCDPISEHNRLYWYRQTLGQGPEFLTYFQNEAQLEKSRLLSDRFSAERPKGSFSTLEIQRTEQGDSAMYLCASSLVGRGETQYFGPGTRLLVL.

This clonotype was detected a few times. This chain joins TRBV29-1 and TRBJ2-5; TRBD1 matches at 7 bases. The V segment lost 3 bases and the J segment 4 bases; nucleotides outside the gene matches: 8. The CDR3 contains 14 residues. Germline V gene sequence: CDR1 SQVTM, CDR2 ANQGSEA. This CDR3 reads CSVEGDRVGETQYF. Here the CDR3 DNA reads TGCAGCGTTGAGGGTGACAGGGTTGGAGAGACCCAGTACTTC.

This clonotype has only a few counts. The J gene is TRBJ2-5, the V gene TRBV7-9; D possibly matches TRBD1 or TRBD2 (5 bases each). Trimming pared 5 bases from V and 1 base from J, leaving 11 bases between. The CDR3 spans 14 residues. Germline values: CDR1 SEHNR, CDR2 FQNEAQ (reference sequence). The CDR3 protein is CASSEWGSQETQYF. The CDR3 region has the DNA TGTGCCAGCAGCGAGTGGGGGAGCCAAGAGACCCAGTACTTC.